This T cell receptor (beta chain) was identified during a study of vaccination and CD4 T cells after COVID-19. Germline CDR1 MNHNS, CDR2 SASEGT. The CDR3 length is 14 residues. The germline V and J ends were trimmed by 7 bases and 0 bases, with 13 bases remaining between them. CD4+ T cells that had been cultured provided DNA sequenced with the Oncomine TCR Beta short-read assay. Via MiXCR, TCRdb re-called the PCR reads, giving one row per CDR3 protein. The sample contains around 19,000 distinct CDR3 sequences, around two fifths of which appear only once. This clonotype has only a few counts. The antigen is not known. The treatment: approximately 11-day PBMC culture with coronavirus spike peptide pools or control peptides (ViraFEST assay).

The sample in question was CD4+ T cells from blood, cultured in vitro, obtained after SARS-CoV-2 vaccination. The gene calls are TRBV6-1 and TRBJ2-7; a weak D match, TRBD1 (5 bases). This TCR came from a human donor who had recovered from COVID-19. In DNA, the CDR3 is TGTGCCAGCATTGGACACTTAAGCTCCTACGAGCAGTACTTC. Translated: CASIGHLSSYEQYF.